The 8 T cell receptor beta chains in this list originate from one sample, sequenced in a study of blood T cell repertoires in COVID-19. Repertoires were generated with immunoSEQ multiplex PCR, while TCRdb's copy carries only in-frame clones and drops some. The sample consists of 90,000 to 100,000 clones, over 75% of them appearing once. Material: peripheral blood. The receptors stem from a man in his fifties with acute or convalescent COVID-19.

The chain couples TRBV2 to TRBJ2-3; 8 bases are shared with TRBD2. The germline V gene encodes CDR1 SNHLY and CDR2 FYNNEI. This CDR3 contains 15 residues. V gave up 4 bases and J gave up 1 base; unmatched junction bases: 4. The CDR3 DNA reads TGTGCCAGCAGTGCGACTAGCGTGGGCACAGATACGCAGTATTTT. Residues: CASSATSVGTDTQYF. The full variable domain, its missing parts supplied by reference TRBV2 and TRBJ2-3, is EPEVTQTPSHQVTQMGQEVILRCVPISNHLYFYWYRQILGQKVEFLVSFYNNEISEKSEIFDDQFSVERPDGSNFTLKIRSTKLEDSAMYFCASSATSVGTDTQYFGPGTRLTVL.

The chain is built from TRBV27 and TRBJ2-5; weak D call: TRBD2 (6 bases). V lost 0 bases to trimming and J lost 5 bases, with 10 bases between them. CDR1 is MNHEY, CDR2 SMNVEV, per germline (reference sequence). The CDR3 has 14 amino acids. The CDR3 DNA is TGTGCCAGCAGTTTATCCCGGGGGACGGAGACCCAGTACTTC. Amino acid sequence: CASSLSRGTETQYF.

The rearrangement links TRBV6-5 to TRBJ1-6; weak D call: TRBD1 (6 bases). CDR3 size: 14 residues. V dropped 6 bases and J dropped 9 bases, with 15 bases sitting between them. In germline, CDR1 is MNHEY, CDR2 SVGAGI. CDR3 sequence reads: CASRYRQGGSPLHF. The CDR3 DNA reads TGTGCCAGCAGATACCGACAAGGGGGTTCACCCCTCCACTTT.

CDR3 sequence: CASSYAGSYEQYF. CDR3 bases: TGTGCCAGCAGTTACGCGGGCTCCTACGAGCAGTACTTC. The V and J genes are TRBV6-2 or TRBV6-3 and TRBJ2-7; TRBD2 is a possible D gene (5 bases). CDR1 and CDR2 from the germline V gene are MNHEY and SVGEGT. V was shortened by 2 bases and J by 0 bases, with 5 bases between the two germline ends. The CDR3 length is 13 residues.

CDR3 region: CASSLWDLAGGPDTQYF. The CDR3 nucleotides read TGTGCCAGCAGTTTATGGGATCTAGCGGGAGGGCCAGATACGCAGTATTTT. The V and J genes are TRBV28 and TRBJ2-3; 12 positions match TRBD2. This CDR3 has 17 residues. Germline CDR1 MDHEN, CDR2 SYDVKM. The V gene end was trimmed by 0 bases and the J gene end by 4 bases; junction bases not matched to a gene: 5.

The chain joins TRBV19 to TRBJ1-2; 7 bases agree with TRBD1. The CDR3 loop spans 13 amino acids. Germline V CDR1 and CDR2: LNHDA, SQIVND (reference sequence). The junction had 1 base not matched to a gene; V was cut back by 5 bases and J by 1 base. CDR3 in amino acids: CASSGQVNYGYTF. CDR3 DNA: TGTGCCAGTAGTGGACAGGTTAACTATGGCTACACCTTC.

This sequence joins TRBV29-1 and TRBJ2-3; 8 bases agree with TRBD2. J gave up 2 bases and V 0 bases, and 7 bases lay outside the gene matches. Germline V gives CDR1 SQVTM, CDR2 ANQGSEA. The length of the CDR3 is 16 residues. In nucleotides, the CDR3 is TGCAGCGTTGAAGATCCAAGAGCGGGAGCCACAGATACGCAGTATTTT. Residues: CSVEDPRAGATDTQYF.

This clone was observed a single time. V is TRBV3-1 (or the pseudogene TRBV3-2) and J is TRBJ2-7; D possibly corresponds to TRBD2 (6 bases). The CDR3 is 14 amino acids. V was clipped by 4 bases and J by 5 bases, with 15 bases between them. In germline, CDR1 is LGHDT, CDR2 YNNKEL (reference sequence). Here the CDR3 reads CASSPGGGVNEQYF. In nucleotides, the CDR3 is TGTGCCAGCAGCCCAGGCGGAGGGGTTAACGAGCAGTACTTC.